The clone carrying this T cell receptor beta chain was counted a few times. The target antigen is unknown. This sample is part of a study of blood T cells in healthy people across ages. Study as a whole: Template switching picked up about one barcoded beta molecule for each two T cells.

Findings and limits, study-wide: It was held that the diversity estimates obtained from one million T cells were underestimates. Donors of long life had a larger count of naive CD4+ cells and greater diversity than aged donors.

Germline trimming cut 8 bases from V and 10 bases from J; bases unmatched to any gene: 5. Looked up from germline, CDR1 is SNHLY and CDR2 is FYNNEI. There are 11 residues in the CDR3. Isolating PBMCs gave at least 6.5 million of these cells per sample. Through a sample-barcoded 5' primer and a J-beta primer mix, a second PCR was run for roughly 6 to 12 cycles. TCRdb fed the 5' RACE reads into MiXCR, producing one record per CDR3 protein. Of over 600,000 distinct CDR3 sequences listed, about 42% are singletons. The sample comprised blood. This receptor was taken from an elderly man in good health. The chain carries TRBV2 and TRBJ2-1, with TRBD2 matching over 7 bases. For the CDR3, the DNA is TGTGCCAGCCAGCGGGAAGGGGAGCAGTTCTTC. This translates into CASQREGEQFF.